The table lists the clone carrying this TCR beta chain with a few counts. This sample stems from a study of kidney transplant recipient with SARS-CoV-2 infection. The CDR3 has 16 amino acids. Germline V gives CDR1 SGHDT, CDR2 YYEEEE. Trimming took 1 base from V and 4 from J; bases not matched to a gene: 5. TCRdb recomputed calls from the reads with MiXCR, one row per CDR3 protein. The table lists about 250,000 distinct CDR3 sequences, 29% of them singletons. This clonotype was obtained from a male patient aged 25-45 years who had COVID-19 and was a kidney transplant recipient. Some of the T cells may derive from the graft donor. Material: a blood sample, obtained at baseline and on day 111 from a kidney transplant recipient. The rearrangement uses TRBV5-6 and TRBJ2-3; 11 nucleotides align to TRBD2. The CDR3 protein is CASSLLTSGGPDTQYF. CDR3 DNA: TGTGCCAGCAGCTTGCTCACTAGCGGGGGCCCAGATACGCAGTATTTT.